Following are 26 T cell receptor beta chains from one sample sequenced in a study of blood T cells in healthy people across ages. A second roughly 6 to 11 cycle PCR used barcoded and J-beta primers. TCRdb fed the 5' RACE reads into MiXCR, producing one record per CDR3 protein. The sample yields about 1.6 million distinct CDR3 sequences, roughly a third seen once. Material for sequencing was blood. All receptors come from a woman in her 30s in good health.

This clonotype was seen more than once but under ten times. This sequence joins TRBV20-1 and TRBJ1-5, with 9 bases that match TRBD1. Germline values: CDR1 DFQATT, CDR2 SNEGSKA (reference sequence). The CDR3 has 19 amino acids. J lost 2 bases, V lost 4 bases, and 18 bases had no gene match. CDR3 residues: CSAKLPGTGNSFGNQPQHF. The CDR3 coding sequence is TGCAGTGCTAAGTTACCCGGGACAGGGAATTCATTTGGCAATCAGCCCCAGCATTTT.

The table lists this clonotype with many counts. V gene TRBV15 combines with J gene TRBJ2-1; the D gene is possibly TRBD2 (5 bases). The CDR3 has 13 residues. The V end was cut by 5 bases, the J end by 5 bases, with 10 bases between. Germline V gene lookup returns CDR1 LNHNV and CDR2 YYDKDF (reference sequence). CDR3 DNA sequence: TGTGCCACCAGCGGGAGCGCCGACAATGAGCAGTTCTTC. This encodes CATSGSADNEQFF. The whole variable domain, remainder taken from reference TRBV15 and TRBJ2-1, is DAMVIQNPRYQVTQFGKPVTLSCSQTLNHNVMYWYQQKSSQAPKLLFHYYDKDFNNEADTPDNFQSRRPNTSFCFLDIRSPGLGDTAMYLCATSGSADNEQFFGPGTRLTVL.

This clonotype has a handful of counts. The rearrangement uses TRBV30 and TRBJ2-5; D ambiguous. The CDR3 spans 14 residues. From germline, CDR1 is GTSNPN and CDR2 SVGIG (reference sequence). V was clipped by 0 bases and J by 5 bases, with 13 bases between them. CDR3 amino acids: CAWSVLVRWETQYF. In DNA form, the CDR3 reads TGTGCCTGGAGTGTCTTGGTTCGGTGGGAGACCCAGTACTTC.

CDR3 bases: TGTGCCATCAGGGGGGGGGACAGAAGCTCCTACAATGAGCAGTTCTTC. Amino acids: CAIRGGDRSSYNEQFF. The chain combines TRBV10-3 with TRBJ2-1; possibly TRBD1 or TRBD2 for D (7 bases each). CDR3 length equals 16 residues. CDR1 is ENHRY and CDR2 is SYGVKD in the germline V gene. V lost 6 bases and J 0 bases, leaving 15 bases between the germline ends.

This clonotype came up many times. The V gene is TRBV6-5, the J gene TRBJ2-1, with TRBD2 matching 12 bases. This CDR3 contains 18 residues. Trimming removed 6 bases from V and 6 bases from J; junction bases left unmatched: 15. Germline V gene sequence: CDR1 MNHEY, CDR2 SVGAGI. The CDR3 here is CASSLRPRLAGAVNEQFF. CDR3 nucleotide sequence: TGTGCCAGCAGCCTCAGACCCAGACTAGCGGGAGCGGTCAATGAGCAGTTCTTC.

This clonotype has ten or more counts. Sequence at one end of the junction differs from germline and may be a read error. The chain joins TRBV10-3 to TRBJ2-3; D unclear. The CDR3 runs to 13 residues. In germline, CDR1 is ENHRY, CDR2 SYGVKD. The DNA for the CDR3 is TGTGCCATAAGTGGTTCCGGCACAGATACGCAGTATTTT. Translating it yields CAISGSGTDTQYF.

This sequence joins TRBV20-1 and TRBJ1-2; 9 nucleotides align to TRBD1. CDR3 length equals 12 residues. J was trimmed by 7 bases and V by 7 bases; bases with no gene match: 7. CDR1 and CDR2 from the germline V gene are DFQATT and SNEGSKA (reference sequence). CDR3 sequence (DNA): TGCAGTGTTGCGACAGGGGGAGGTGGCTACACCTTC. Translated, it gives CSVATGGGGYTF.

This chain links TRBV4-2 with TRBJ1-3; perhaps TRBD1 as D (6 bases). Between the trimmed V and J ends, which lost 0 bases and 0 bases, there was a span of 9 bases. Per the germline V gene, CDR1 is LGHNA and CDR2 is YNFKEQ. There are 16 residues in the CDR3. The CDR3 protein is CASSQEGHTSGNTIYF. CDR3 coding DNA: TGTGCCAGCAGCCAAGAGGGACACACCTCTGGAAACACCATATATTTT.

The chain combines TRBV20-1 with TRBJ2-3; 9 positions match TRBD2. Germline V gene lookup returns CDR1 DFQATT and CDR2 SNEGSKA (reference sequence). V lost 3 bases and J lost 3; bases outside the gene matches: 4. The CDR3 totals 14 residues. The CDR3 nucleotides are TGCAGTGCTAGCGGGCTAGCGGGAACAGATACGCAGTATTTT. Translating it yields CSASGLAGTDTQYF.

The CDR3, as DNA: TGCAGTGCTAGCGGGGATTACCGGGAGGGCCGGGACACAGATACGCAGTATTTT. It codes for CSASGDYREGRDTDTQYF. This chain connects TRBV20-1 to TRBJ2-3; TRBD2 agrees at 8 bases. CDR1 DFQATT and CDR2 SNEGSKA come from the germline V gene (reference sequence). Trimming at V came to 3 bases and at J to 2 bases, leaving 16 bases not matched to a gene. The CDR3 loop spans 18 amino acids.

On this clonotype itself: A clone one base away is much larger, so this may be a read error. This sequence joins TRBV2 and TRBJ2-3; 10 bases align to TRBD2. This CDR3 contains 14 residues. Germline-derived CDR1 and CDR2 are SNHLY and FYNNEI. V lost 7 bases and J lost 1; bases outside the gene matches: 2. CDR3 in amino acids: CASILAGGTDTQYF. In DNA, the CDR3 is TGTGCCAGCATTCTAGCGGGGGGCACAGATACGCAGTATTTT.

A word on this clonotype: This may come from a read error, since a much larger clone is one base off. The V gene is TRBV20-1, the J gene TRBJ1-2, with D maybe TRBD1 (6 bases). V was cut by 0 bases and J by 7 bases, with 21 bases left in between. CDR3 length: 16 amino acids. In germline, CDR1 is DFQATT, CDR2 SNEGSKA (reference sequence). The CDR3: CSARDGGAEQGTGYTF. For the CDR3, the DNA is TGCAGTGCTAGAGATGGGGGGGCTGAACAGGGTACTGGCTACACCTTC.

The rearrangement joins TRBV14 to TRBJ2-5, with 7 nucleotides matching TRBD2. Germline lookup yields CDR1 SGHDN and CDR2 FVKESK. This CDR3 has 16 residues. J lost 4 bases, V lost 1 base, and 9 bases had no gene match. CDR3 in amino acids: CASSQGTRPRGETQYF. CDR3 DNA: TGTGCCAGCAGCCAAGGGACTAGGCCCCGAGGAGAGACCCAGTACTTC.

A word on this clonotype: A much larger clone differs by one base, so this may be a read error. The chain combines TRBV29-1 with TRBJ1-1, with no clear D. Germline CDR1 is SQVTM and CDR2 is ANQGSEA. With 7 bases removed from V and 5 bases from J, the gap between germline ends came to 26 bases. This CDR3 region has 16 residues. The CDR3 nucleotides read TGCAGCGCCGAAGGAGATGCGGTAAATTGGAGGACTGAAGCTTTCTTT. Amino acid sequence: CSAEGDAVNWRTEAFF.

This clonotype appeared a few times. This CDR3 is CASSVSQGSSGANVLTF. CDR3 nucleotides: TGTGCCAGCAGTGTGTCCCAGGGCTCTAGTGGGGCCAACGTCCTGACTTTC. V gene TRBV25-1 combines with J gene TRBJ2-6; D might be TRBD1 (5 bases). The CDR3 extends over 17 amino acids. Trimming removed 4 bases from V and 3 bases from J, with 16 bases in between. Germline CDR1 MGHDK, CDR2 SYGVNS.

A single count supports this clonotype. A much bigger clone sits one base away, suggesting this may be a read error. The chain links TRBV10-3 to TRBJ2-3; 12 bases are shared with TRBD2. The CDR3 runs to 15 residues. Germline V gives CDR1 ENHRY, CDR2 SYGVKD. The V gene end was trimmed by 7 bases and the J gene end by 5 bases; junction bases not matched to a gene: 7. The CDR3 DNA reads TGTGCCATCAAATCTAGCGGGGGGGCGATAGATACGCAGTATTTT. Amino acid sequence: CAIKSSGGAIDTQYF.

This chain joins TRBV12-3 or TRBV12-4 and TRBJ2-3; no clear D gene. Trimming stripped 3 bases from V and 4 bases from J, with 11 bases between. This CDR3 spans 14 amino acids. The CDR3 spells CASSLRRDADTQYF. The DNA of the CDR3 is TGTGCCAGCAGTTTGAGGCGAGATGCAGATACGCAGTATTTT.

The chain has TRBV7-8 and TRBJ1-1; 9 bases line up with TRBD1. Germline V gene data show CDR1 as SGHVS and CDR2 as FQNEAQ. Germline trimming cut 5 bases from V and 0 bases from J; bases unmatched to any gene: 4. There are 15 residues in the CDR3. CDR3 sequence reads: CASSKTGGLNTEAFF. Here the CDR3 DNA reads TGTGCCAGCAGCAAGACAGGGGGGCTGAACACTGAAGCTTTCTTT.

The CDR3 loop is CAWSVSSATYEQYF. The CDR3, as DNA: TGTGCCTGGAGTGTCTCTAGCGCAACCTACGAGCAGTACTTC. The rearrangement links TRBV30 to TRBJ2-7, with a possible D match to TRBD2 (6 bases). V was trimmed by 0 bases and J by 2 bases, leaving 11 bases between them. Germline V gives CDR1 GTSNPN, CDR2 SVGIG (reference sequence). This CDR3 contains 14 residues.

Remarks on this clonotype: At one of its ends the junction is not consistent with the germline gene, which may arise from a read error. This rearrangement joins TRBV6-2 or TRBV6-3 to TRBJ2-7, with TRBD2 identical over 10 bases. The CDR3 loop spans 18 amino acids. CDR1 and CDR2 from the germline V gene are MNHEY and SVGEGT. CDR3 region: CASSYDTSGTASSYEQCF. The CDR3 DNA sequence: TGTGCCAGCAGTTACGATACTAGCGGGACGGCGAGCTCCTACGAGCAGTGCTTC.

The genes are TRBV7-9 and TRBJ2-1; possibly TRBD1 for D (7 bases). V gave up 3 bases and J gave up 4 bases, with 19 bases separating them. CDR1 SEHNR and CDR2 FQNEAQ come from the germline V gene (reference sequence). The CDR3 has 17 residues. CDR3 in amino acids: CASSLDRGGRGYNEQFF. In DNA, the CDR3 is TGTGCCAGCAGCTTGGACCGAGGGGGCCGGGGGTACAATGAGCAGTTCTTC.

This rearrangement joins TRBV4-1 to TRBJ2-7, with D possibly matching TRBD1 (5 bases). This CDR3 is 15 amino acids long. CDR1 MGHRA and CDR2 YSYEKL come from the germline V gene. V was clipped by 4 bases and J by 1 base, with 14 bases between them. For the CDR3, the DNA is TGCGCCAGCAGCCGTGACAGTTGGGGATCCTACGAGCAGTACTTC. As protein: CASSRDSWGSYEQYF.

The CDR3 DNA is TGTGCCAGCAGCCAAGATGGGGGGGACGCTCCCCTCAAGCAGTACTTC. Translating gives CASSQDGGDAPLKQYF. The gene calls are TRBV4-2 and TRBJ2-5; 7 bases fit TRBD2. The germline V gene encodes CDR1 LGHNA and CDR2 YNFKEQ. This CDR3 has 16 amino acids. The V gene end was trimmed by 0 bases and the J gene end by 11 bases; junction bases not matched to a gene: 15.

This chain uses TRBV28 with TRBJ1-1; D is undetermined. The V and J ends lost 6 bases and 11 bases respectively, with 10 bases between them. There are 10 residues in the CDR3. Germline-derived CDR1 and CDR2 are MDHEN and SYDVKM. The CDR3 DNA reads as TGTGCCAGCAGCTCCGGGAGTGCTTTCTTT. It yields the protein CASSSGSAFF. Variable domain in full (rest from reference TRBV28 and TRBJ1-1): DVKVTQSSRYLVKRTGEKVFLECVQDMDHENMFWYRQDPGLGLRLIYFSYDVKMKEKGDIPEGYSVSREKKERFSLILESASTNQTSMYLCASSSGSAFFGQGTRLTVV.

The gene calls are TRBV7-3 and TRBJ2-3, with 11 bases identical to TRBD2. V was pared by 5 bases and J by 6 bases, with 10 bases of the junction left unmatched. CDR3 length: 16 amino acids. From germline, CDR1 is SGHTA and CDR2 FQGTGA. CDR3 bases: TGTGCCAGCAGCCCCGGCGGTAGCGGGAGGGGGGATACGCAGTATTTT. Protein sequence: CASSPGGSGRGDTQYF.

This clonotype came up a few times. The V and J genes are TRBV10-3 and TRBJ2-1; D may be TRBD2 (5 bases). The V gene's germline CDR1 is ENHRY and CDR2 SYGVKD. CDR3 length equals 16 residues. Trimming stripped 2 bases from V and 0 bases from J, with 11 bases between. The CDR3 reads CAISEGTRGSYNEQFF. The CDR3 nucleotides read TGTGCCATCAGTGAGGGTACTCGGGGCTCCTACAATGAGCAGTTCTTC.